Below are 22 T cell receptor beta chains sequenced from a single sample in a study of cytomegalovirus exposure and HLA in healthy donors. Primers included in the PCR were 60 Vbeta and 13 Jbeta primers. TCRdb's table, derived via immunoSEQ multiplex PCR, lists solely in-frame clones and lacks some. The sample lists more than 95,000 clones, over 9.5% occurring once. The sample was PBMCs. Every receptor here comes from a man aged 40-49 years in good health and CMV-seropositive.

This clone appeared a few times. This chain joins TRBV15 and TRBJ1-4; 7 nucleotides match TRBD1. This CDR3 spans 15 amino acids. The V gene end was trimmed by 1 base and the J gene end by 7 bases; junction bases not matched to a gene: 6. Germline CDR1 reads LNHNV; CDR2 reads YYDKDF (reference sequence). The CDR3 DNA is TGTGCCACCAGCAGAGGGCAGGGGGTCACTGAAAAACTGTTTTTT. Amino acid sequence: CATSRGQGVTEKLFF.

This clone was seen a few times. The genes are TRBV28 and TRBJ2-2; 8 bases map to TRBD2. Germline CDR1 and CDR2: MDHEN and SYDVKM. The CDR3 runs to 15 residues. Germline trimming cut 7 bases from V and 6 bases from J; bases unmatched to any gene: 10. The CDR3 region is CASTPPGLGAGELFF. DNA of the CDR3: TGTGCCAGCACCCCTCCGGGACTAGGGGCCGGGGAGCTGTTTTTT.

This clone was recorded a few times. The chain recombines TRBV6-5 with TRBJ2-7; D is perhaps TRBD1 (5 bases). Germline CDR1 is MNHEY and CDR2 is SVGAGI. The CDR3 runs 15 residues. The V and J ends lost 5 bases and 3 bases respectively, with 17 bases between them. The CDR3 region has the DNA TGTGCCAGCAGTCCTGACGCCAAGGGGCTCTACGAGCAGTACTTC. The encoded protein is CASSPDAKGLYEQYF.

The chain's CDR3 is CASSWTRLSSYNEQFF. The CDR3 DNA follows: TGTGCCAGCAGCTGGACGAGACTAAGCTCCTACAATGAGCAGTTCTTC. The rearrangement links TRBV5-8 to TRBJ2-1; possible D gene TRBD2, 5 bases. This CDR3 is 16 amino acids long. Germline assignment: CDR1 SGHTS and CDR2 YDEGEE. Deletions cut 3 bases from V and 0 bases from J, with 13 bases between.

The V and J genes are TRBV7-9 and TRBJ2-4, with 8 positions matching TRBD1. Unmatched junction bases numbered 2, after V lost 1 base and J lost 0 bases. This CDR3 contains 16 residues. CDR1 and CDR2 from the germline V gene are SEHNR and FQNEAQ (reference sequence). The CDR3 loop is CASSLGQGRAKNIQYF. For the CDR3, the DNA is TGTGCCAGCAGCTTAGGACAGGGGCGAGCCAAAAACATTCAGTACTTC.

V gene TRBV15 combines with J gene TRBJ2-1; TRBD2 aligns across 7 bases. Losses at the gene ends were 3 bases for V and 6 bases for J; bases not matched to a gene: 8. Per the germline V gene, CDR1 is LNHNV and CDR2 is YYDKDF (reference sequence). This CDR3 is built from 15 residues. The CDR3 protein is CATSRRENGGNEQFF. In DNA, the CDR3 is TGTGCCACCAGCAGGCGGGAGAATGGGGGCAATGAGCAGTTCTTC. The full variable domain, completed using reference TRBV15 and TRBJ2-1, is DAMVIQNPRYQVTQFGKPVTLSCSQTLNHNVMYWYQQKSSQAPKLLFHYYDKDFNNEADTPDNFQSRRPNTSFCFLDIRSPGLGDTAMYLCATSRRENGGNEQFFGPGTRLTVL.

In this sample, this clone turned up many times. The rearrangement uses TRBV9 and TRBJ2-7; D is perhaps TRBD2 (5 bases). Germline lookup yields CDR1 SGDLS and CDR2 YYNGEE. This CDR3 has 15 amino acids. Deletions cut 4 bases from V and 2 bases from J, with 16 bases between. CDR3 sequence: CASSPDPGETYEQYF. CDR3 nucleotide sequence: TGTGCCAGCAGCCCCGATCCCGGGGAAACCTACGAGCAGTACTTC.

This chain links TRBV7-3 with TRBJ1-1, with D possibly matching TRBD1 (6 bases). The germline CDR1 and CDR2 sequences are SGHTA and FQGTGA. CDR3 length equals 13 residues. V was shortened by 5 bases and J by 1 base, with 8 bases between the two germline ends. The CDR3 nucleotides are TGTGCCAGCAGCATACAGGGGAACACTGAAGCTTTCTTT. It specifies CASSIQGNTEAFF. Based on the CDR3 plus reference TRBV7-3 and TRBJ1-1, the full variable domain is GAGVSQTPSNKVTEKGKYVELRCDPISGHTALYWYRQSLGQGPEFLIYFQGTGAADDSGLPNDRFFAVRPEGSVSTLKIQRTERGDSAVYLCASSIQGNTEAFFGQGTRLTVV.

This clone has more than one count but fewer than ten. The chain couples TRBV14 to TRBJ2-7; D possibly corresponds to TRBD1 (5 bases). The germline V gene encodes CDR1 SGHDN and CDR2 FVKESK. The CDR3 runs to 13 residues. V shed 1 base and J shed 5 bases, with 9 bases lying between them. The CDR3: CASSQGPGNEQYF. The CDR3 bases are TGTGCCAGCAGCCAAGGTCCAGGGAACGAGCAGTACTTC.

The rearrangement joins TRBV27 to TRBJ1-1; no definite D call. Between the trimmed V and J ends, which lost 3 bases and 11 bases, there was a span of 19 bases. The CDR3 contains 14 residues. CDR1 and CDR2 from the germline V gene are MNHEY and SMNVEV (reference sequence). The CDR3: CASSFVGQEGFAFF. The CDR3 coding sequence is TGTGCCAGCAGTTTCGTAGGCCAGGAGGGTTTTGCTTTCTTT.

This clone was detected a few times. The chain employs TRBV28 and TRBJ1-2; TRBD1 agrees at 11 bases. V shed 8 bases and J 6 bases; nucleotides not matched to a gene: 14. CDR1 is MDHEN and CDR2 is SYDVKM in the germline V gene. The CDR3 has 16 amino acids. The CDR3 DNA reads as TGTGCCAGCCATATGCCGACGGGACAGGGGGGGAATGGCTACACCTTC. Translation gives CASHMPTGQGGNGYTF.

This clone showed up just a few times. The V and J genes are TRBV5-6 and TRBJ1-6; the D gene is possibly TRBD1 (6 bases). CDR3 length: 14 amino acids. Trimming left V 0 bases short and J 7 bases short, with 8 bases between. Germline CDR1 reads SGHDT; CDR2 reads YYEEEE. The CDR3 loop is CASSLEQGNSPLHF. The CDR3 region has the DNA TGTGCCAGCAGCTTGGAACAGGGAAATTCACCCCTCCACTTT.

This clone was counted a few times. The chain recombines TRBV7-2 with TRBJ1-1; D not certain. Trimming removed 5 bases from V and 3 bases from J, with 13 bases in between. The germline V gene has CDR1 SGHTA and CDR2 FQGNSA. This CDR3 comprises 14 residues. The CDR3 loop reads CASSRTAVDTEAFF. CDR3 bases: TGTGCCAGCAGCCGCACAGCAGTGGACACTGAAGCTTTCTTT. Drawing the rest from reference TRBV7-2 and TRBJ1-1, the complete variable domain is GAGVSQSPSNKVTEKGKDVELRCDPISGHTALYWYRQSLGQGLEFLIYFQGNSAPDKSGLPSDRFSAERTGGSVSTLTIQRTQQEDSAVYLCASSRTAVDTEAFFGQGTRLTVV.

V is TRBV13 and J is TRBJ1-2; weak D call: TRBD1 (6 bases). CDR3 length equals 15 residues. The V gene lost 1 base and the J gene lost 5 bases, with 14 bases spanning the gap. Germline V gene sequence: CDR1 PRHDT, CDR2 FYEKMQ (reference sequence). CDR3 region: CASSLVQHQGYGYTF. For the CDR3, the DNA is TGTGCCAGCAGCTTAGTACAGCATCAGGGGTATGGCTACACCTTC.

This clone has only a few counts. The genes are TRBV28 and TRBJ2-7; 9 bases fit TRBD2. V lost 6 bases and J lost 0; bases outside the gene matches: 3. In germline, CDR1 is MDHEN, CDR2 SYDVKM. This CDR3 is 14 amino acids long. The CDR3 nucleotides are TGTGCCAGCAGGTCTAGCGGGAACTCCTACGAGCAGTACTTC. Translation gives CASRSSGNSYEQYF.

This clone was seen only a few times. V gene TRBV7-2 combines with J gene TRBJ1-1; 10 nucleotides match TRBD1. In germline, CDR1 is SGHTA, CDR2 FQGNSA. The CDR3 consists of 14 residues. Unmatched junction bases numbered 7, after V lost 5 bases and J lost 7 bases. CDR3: CASSRTGGVLEAFF. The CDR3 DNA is TGTGCCAGCAGCAGGACAGGGGGGGTCCTTGAAGCTTTCTTT.

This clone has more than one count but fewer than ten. In DNA, the CDR3 is TGTGCCAGCAGGCTTTGGGGAGGGAGCACTGAAGCTTTCTTT. Translation gives CASRLWGGSTEAFF. This sequence joins TRBV27 and TRBJ1-1; no definite D call. The V gene's germline CDR1 is MNHEY and CDR2 SMNVEV (reference sequence). V lost 6 bases to trimming and J lost 4 bases, with 15 bases between them. The CDR3 loop spans 14 amino acids.

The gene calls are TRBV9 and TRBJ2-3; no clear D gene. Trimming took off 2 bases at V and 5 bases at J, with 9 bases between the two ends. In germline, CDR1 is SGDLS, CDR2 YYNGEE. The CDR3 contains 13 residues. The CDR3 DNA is TGTGCCAGCAGCGTTAAAGGAGAAGATACGCAGTATTTT. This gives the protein CASSVKGEDTQYF.

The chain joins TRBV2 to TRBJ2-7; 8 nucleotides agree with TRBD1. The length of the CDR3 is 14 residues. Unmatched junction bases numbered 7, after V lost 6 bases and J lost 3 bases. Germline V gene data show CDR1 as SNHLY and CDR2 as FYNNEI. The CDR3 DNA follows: TGTGCCAGCAGAAGGATCGGACAGGGCTACGAGCAGTACTTC. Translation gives CASRRIGQGYEQYF.

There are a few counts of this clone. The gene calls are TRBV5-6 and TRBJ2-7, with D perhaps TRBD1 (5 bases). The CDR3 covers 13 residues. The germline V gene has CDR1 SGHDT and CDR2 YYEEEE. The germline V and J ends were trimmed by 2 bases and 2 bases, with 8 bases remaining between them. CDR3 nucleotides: TGTGCCAGCAGCTTTTACAGGACCTACGAGCAGTACTTC. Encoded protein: CASSFYRTYEQYF.

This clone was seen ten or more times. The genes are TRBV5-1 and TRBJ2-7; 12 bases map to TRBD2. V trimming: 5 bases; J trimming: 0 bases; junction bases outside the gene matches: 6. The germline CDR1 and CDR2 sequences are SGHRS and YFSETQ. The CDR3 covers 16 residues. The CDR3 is CASRPWTSGISYEQYF. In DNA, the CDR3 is TGCGCCAGCAGACCATGGACTAGCGGGATCTCCTACGAGCAGTACTTC.

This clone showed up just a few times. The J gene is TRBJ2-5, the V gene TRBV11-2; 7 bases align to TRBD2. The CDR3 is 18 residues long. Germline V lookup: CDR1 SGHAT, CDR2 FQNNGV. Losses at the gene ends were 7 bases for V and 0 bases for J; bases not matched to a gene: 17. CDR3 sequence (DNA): TGTGCCAGCACCTCCTCTTGGATCGGAGCGGGGTACCAAGAGACCCAGTACTTC. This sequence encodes CASTSSWIGAGYQETQYF.